The 10 T cell receptor beta chains below all came from one sample that was sequenced in a study of control samples from healthy donors and cancer patients. Repertoires were generated with immunoSEQ multiplex PCR, while TCRdb's copy carries only in-frame clones and drops some. The table lists tens of thousands of clones, 87% of them singletons. Sequences were obtained from PBMCs. Receptors were obtained from a man in his fifties or sixties with head and neck cancer.

The gene calls are TRBV5-5 and TRBJ2-7, with 7 bases that match TRBD2. The CDR3 has 14 residues. Germline assignment: CDR1 SGHKS and CDR2 YYEKEE (reference sequence). V was clipped by 4 bases and J by 0 bases; unmatched bases: 4. CDR3 nucleotides: TGTGCCAGCAGCATTAGCGGGCACTCCTACGAGCAGTACTTC. Its protein is CASSISGHSYEQYF.

This clone appeared a single time. The CDR3 DNA reads as TGTGCCAGCAGCGTCTCAAGGATGTTGAATTCACCCCTCCACTTT. Protein sequence: CASSVSRMLNSPLHF. J is TRBJ1-6 and V is TRBV9; D gene ambiguous. The CDR3 contains 15 residues. The germline gives CDR1 SGDLS, CDR2 YYNGEE. Trimming pared 2 bases from V and 7 bases from J, leaving 13 bases between. The full variable domain, rest sourced from reference TRBV9 and TRBJ1-6, is DSGVTQTPKHLITATGQRVTLRCSPRSGDLSVYWYQQSLDQGLQFLIQYYNGEERAKGNILERFSAQQFPDLHSELNLSSLELGDSALYFCASSVSRMLNSPLHFGNGTRLTVT.

V is TRBV5-4 and J is TRBJ2-1, with TRBD2 identical over 7 bases. Looked up from germline, CDR1 is SGHNT and CDR2 is YYREEE (reference sequence). The ends lost 0 bases at V and 0 bases at J; junction bases unmatched: 3. The CDR3 runs to 16 residues. Written as DNA, the CDR3 is TGTGCCAGCAGCTTGGCTAGCGGTAGCTCCTACAATGAGCAGTTCTTC. As protein: CASSLASGSSYNEQFF.

J is TRBJ1-2 and V is TRBV7-9; tentative D call: TRBD1 (5 bases). V lost 2 bases and J 2 bases, leaving 15 bases between the germline ends. CDR1 and CDR2 (germline): SEHNR, FQNEAQ (reference sequence). The CDR3 runs to 16 residues. The CDR3 DNA follows: TGTGCCAGCAGCTTAAGGGGTAAACACGAAAACTATGGCTACACCTTC. Its translation: CASSLRGKHENYGYTF.

Here the CDR3 reads CASSDTGTRRGEQFF. In DNA, the CDR3 is TGTGCCAGCAGTGACACAGGGACAAGACGCGGTGAGCAGTTCTTC. The rearrangement links TRBV6-4 to TRBJ2-1, with a weak D call TRBD1 (6 bases). The CDR3 length is 15 residues. V dropped 2 bases and J dropped 9 bases, with 17 bases sitting between them. CDR1 is MRHNA and CDR2 is SNTAGT in the germline V gene.

The rearrangement uses TRBV3-1 (or the pseudogene TRBV3-2) and TRBJ1-6; D is ambiguous. Germline V gene sequence: CDR1 LGHDT, CDR2 YNNKEL (reference sequence). The ends were cut back, 0 bases at V and 7 bases at J, with 7 bases in the middle. CDR3 length: 14 amino acids. In nucleotides, the CDR3 is TGTGCCAGCAGCCAAGAGAACAGAAATTCACCCCTCCACTTT. Its protein product is CASSQENRNSPLHF.

This clone has just one count. V usage is TRBV5-1 and J usage is TRBJ2-3; D unclear. Trimming shortened V by 0 bases and J by 8 bases, and 13 bases separated the two germline ends. The CDR3 length is 14 residues. The V gene's germline CDR1 is SGHRS and CDR2 YFSETQ. The CDR3 bases are TGCGCCAGCAGCTTGGACAGCCGGTTGGGTACGCAGTATTTT. Its protein is CASSLDSRLGTQYF. Full variable domain (rest looked up from reference TRBV5-1 and TRBJ2-3): KAGVTQTPRYLIKTRGQQVTLSCSPISGHRSVSWYQQTPGQGLQFLFEYFSETQRNKGNFPGRFSGRQFSNSRSEMNVSTLELGDSALYLCASSLDSRLGTQYFGPGTRLTVL.

V and J are TRBV28 and TRBJ2-4, with D maybe TRBD2 (5 bases). V was trimmed by 6 bases and J by 0 bases, leaving 12 bases between them. This CDR3 has 15 amino acids. Germline V gene sequence: CDR1 MDHEN, CDR2 SYDVKM. The CDR3 DNA follows: TGTGCCAGCAGGGGTTCCGGGATAGCCAAAAACATTCAGTACTTC. Translating gives CASRGSGIAKNIQYF. Using reference TRBV28 and TRBJ2-4 for the parts outside the CDR3, the full variable domain is DVKVTQSSRYLVKRTGEKVFLECVQDMDHENMFWYRQDPGLGLRLIYFSYDVKMKEKGDIPEGYSVSREKKERFSLILESASTNQTSMYLCASRGSGIAKNIQYFGAGTRLSVL.

The V gene is TRBV10-3, the J gene TRBJ1-1, with 7 bases that match TRBD1. With V trimmed by 10 bases and J by 0 bases, 5 bases remained unmatched. This CDR3 is 13 amino acids long. Germline V gene data show CDR1 as ENHRY and CDR2 as SYGVKD. The CDR3 sequence is CASAGQLNTEAFF. In DNA, the CDR3 is TGTGCCAGTGCGGGACAGCTGAACACTGAAGCTTTCTTT.

This chain joins TRBV7-2 and TRBJ2-2, with 8 bases aligning to TRBD2. Germline V CDR1 and CDR2: SGHTA, FQGNSA. This CDR3 contains 15 residues. Trimming took 1 base from V and 7 from J; bases not matched to a gene: 5. The CDR3 DNA reads as TGTGCCAGCAGCTTAGTGCGGGAGGCGGTCGGGGAGCTGTTTTTT. Protein: CASSLVREAVGELFF.